Sequencing of this TCR beta chain was carried out in a study of cytomegalovirus exposure and HLA in healthy donors. Study conclusions and caveats: Being productive about 87% or about 30% of the time was typical of most TCR beta V segments in an earlier analysis. TCR beta chain V- and J-gene trimming was linked, in a later analysis, to a missense variant in DCLRE1C. Later analysis identified about 15,000 TCR beta sequences associated with HLA alleles, using a false discovery rate threshold of 0.05.

Researchers ran the PCR with 60 Vbeta and 13 Jbeta primers. Authors' methods: An analysis performed later counted roughly 79 million unique TCR beta chains (roughly 11 million of them shared). Repertoires were generated with immunoSEQ multiplex PCR, while TCRdb's copy carries only in-frame clones and drops some. That table is the source of V, J and clone size, and D and trimming were worked out from the DNA. In the table there are over 55,000 clones, around 87% of which are singletons. A note on this clone: Antigen unknown.

The sequenced sample was PBMCs. The sequence derives from a man aged 18 to 30 in good health and CMV-seronegative.

CDR3 sequence (DNA): TGTGCCAGCAGGGGGGGAGTAGGGCGAACTAATGAAAAACTGTTTTTT. It is translated as CASRGGVGRTNEKLFF. The rearrangement joins TRBV5-6 to TRBJ1-4; D is possibly TRBD1 (5 bases). The germline V gene encodes CDR1 SGHDT and CDR2 YYEEEE. This CDR3 comprises 16 residues. The ends were cut back, 5 bases at V and 1 base at J, with 15 bases in the middle.